The clone carrying this TCR beta chain has ten or more counts. This sample is part of a study of T-cell memory formation after mild COVID-19. MiXCR, applied by TCRdb to the 5' RACE reads, yields one record per CDR3 protein. The sample has 450,000 to 700,000 distinct CDR3 sequences; more than 15% are singletons. The CDR3 is 13 residues long. Germline V gene lookup returns CDR1 SEHNR and CDR2 FQNEAQ (reference sequence). Trimming cost V 5 bases and J 3 bases, with 9 bases left between them. Sample: PBMCs or a T cell subset sorted from them (not recorded which). The rearrangement uses TRBV7-9 and TRBJ2-3; D might be TRBD1 (6 bases). The sequence was collected from an adult woman who had mild COVID-19 (a few samples of this study predate the infection). Cell type and time point are not known. The CDR3 DNA reads as TGTGCCAGCAGCAGAGGGGGAACAGATACGCAGTATTTT. Amino acids: CASSRGGTDTQYF. The complete variable domain, with remaining parts taken from reference TRBV7-9 and TRBJ2-3, reads DTGVSQNPRHKITKRGQNVTFRCDPISEHNRLYWYRQTLGQGPEFLTYFQNEAQLEKSRLLSDRFSAERPKGSFSTLEIQRTEQGDSAMYLCASSRGGTDTQYFGPGTRLTVL.